The T cell receptor (beta chain) under discussion was sequenced for a study of shared clonotypes between healthy human individuals. Trimming at V came to 1 base and at J to 3 bases, leaving 5 bases not matched to a gene. The CDR3 length is 15 residues. Germline CDR1 SGHVS, CDR2 FQNEAQ. Assay used: immunoSEQ multiplex PCR; TCRdb lists only in-frame clones, some missing. The sample holds around 1.5 million clones, 98% seen once. Study-wide points: Larger estimated richness was generally recorded for naive subsets relative to memory subsets.

Worth noting for this clone: Its target is unknown.

Specimen: naive CD4+ T cells sorted from blood. This sample's subset: CD45RA+ positively selected. This clonotype was obtained from a man aged 25 to 40 in good health. The chain carries TRBV7-8 and TRBJ1-2; TRBD1 matches 7 bases. CDR3 nucleotide sequence: TGTGCCAGCAGCTTAGTAGGGGGCTGGGACTATGGCTACACCTTC. Its translation is CASSLVGGWDYGYTF. Based on the CDR3 plus reference TRBV7-8 and TRBJ1-2, the full variable domain is GAGVSQSPRYKVAKRGQDVALRCDPISGHVSLFWYQQALGQGPEFLTYFQNEAQLDKSGLPSDRFFAERPEGSVSTLKIQRTQQEDSAVYLCASSLVGGWDYGYTFGSGTRLTVV.